These 30 T cell receptor beta chains came from one sample sequenced in a study of T-cell reconstitution after alpha-beta-depleted transplantation in children. This sample's TCRbeta library carried unique molecular identifier barcodes. TCRdb re-called the PCR reads with MiXCR, one entry per CDR3 protein. Of around 680,000 distinct CDR3 sequences in the sample, around 16% are singletons; the top ten hold 1.1%. The material sequenced was PBMCs from the stem cell graft donor, taken from the stem cell graft. These receptors all stem from a human donor who donated a stem cell graft to a child with acute myeloid leukemia.

This clonotype was counted a few times. Since a much larger clone is just one base distant, this may be a read error. The chain carries TRBV29-1 and TRBJ1-2; 8 bases match TRBD1. Germline assignment: CDR1 SQVTM and CDR2 ANQGSEA. The CDR3 covers 11 residues. V gave up 7 bases and J gave up 3 bases; unmatched junction bases: 1. The DNA for the CDR3 is TGCAGCGCGACAGGGGACTATGGCTACACCTTC. Translation gives CSATGDYGYTF. The full variable domain, with the rest looked up from reference TRBV29-1 and TRBJ1-2, is SAVISQKPSRDICQRGTSLTIQCQVDSQVTMMFWYRQQPGQSLTLIATANQGSEATYESGFVIDKFPISRPNLTFSTLTVSNMSPEDSSIYLCSATGDYGYTFGSGTRLTVV.

The chain carries TRBV7-9 and TRBJ2-3; D gene unclear. V shed 5 bases and J shed 3 bases, with 3 bases lying between them. Looked up from germline, CDR1 is SEHNR and CDR2 is FQNEAQ (reference sequence). CDR3 length: 11 residues. Here the CDR3 DNA reads TGTGCCAGCAGCCAAACAGATACGCAGTATTTT. Amino acid sequence: CASSQTDTQYF.

This clonotype was observed at least ten times. V gene TRBV20-1 combines with J gene TRBJ1-6, with 10 bases that match TRBD1. With V trimmed by 2 bases and J by 10 bases, 8 bases remained unmatched. The CDR3 consists of 15 residues. The germline CDR1 and CDR2 sequences are DFQATT and SNEGSKA (reference sequence). In DNA form, the CDR3 reads TGCAGTGCTAGACCGGGGACAGGGGACAGCTCACCCCTCCACTTT. This translates into CSARPGTGDSSPLHF.

Notes on this clonotype: It may be a read error: a sequence one base away is much more abundant. The conserved final phenylalanine or tryptophan is absent from the CDR3, which likely points to a read error. This chain connects TRBV20-1 to TRBJ2-7; no definite D call. The CDR3 contains 15 residues. Per the germline V gene, CDR1 is DFQATT and CDR2 is SNEGSKA (reference sequence). V lost 6 bases and J 6 bases, leaving 24 bases between the germline ends. The DNA of the CDR3 is TGCAGTGCCTGGGCGCGGCGGATAAGTGAGAGCGAGCAGTACTTG. It is translated as CSAWARRISESEQYL.

This clonotype was seen at least ten times. V usage is TRBV20-1 and J usage is TRBJ1-2; 10 bases agree with TRBD1. This CDR3 has 15 residues. Germline assignment: CDR1 DFQATT and CDR2 SNEGSKA (reference sequence). Losses at the gene ends were 1 base for V and 3 bases for J; bases not matched to a gene: 5. The CDR3 is CSARVAGQGDYGYTF. In DNA form, the CDR3 reads TGCAGTGCTAGAGTAGCCGGACAGGGGGACTATGGCTACACCTTC.

The chain is built from TRBV24-1 and TRBJ2-3, with 12 bases aligning to TRBD2. Per the germline V gene, CDR1 is KGHDR and CDR2 is SFDVKD. With V trimmed by 9 bases and J by 4 bases, 4 bases remained unmatched. This CDR3 has 14 residues. CDR3 sequence reads: CATSGLAGSDTQYF. For the CDR3, the DNA is TGTGCCACCTCCGGACTAGCGGGGTCAGATACGCAGTATTTT.

This clonotype was counted only a few times. This chain connects TRBV12-3 or TRBV12-4 to TRBJ1-1; no clear D gene. Trimming shortened V by 7 bases and J by 5 bases, and 11 bases separated the two germline ends. This CDR3 has 12 residues. This CDR3 reads CASTKIPTEAFF. The CDR3 nucleotides read TGTGCCAGCACAAAAATCCCGACTGAAGCTTTCTTT.

There are many counts of this clonotype. One end of the junction fails to match germline, which may point to a read error. J is TRBJ2-7 and V is TRBV20-1; 9 bases are shared with TRBD1. CDR1 DFQATT and CDR2 SNEGSKA come from the germline V gene (reference sequence). The length of the CDR3 is 14 residues. The CDR3, as DNA: TGCAGCGCTATTGGGACAGGGAGCTCCTACGAGCAGTACTTC. The encoded protein is CSAIGTGSSYEQYF.

CDR3 amino acids: CASSPPGTVELGGELFF. CDR3 nucleotide sequence: TGTGCCAGCAGCCCACCCGGGACAGTTGAATTAGGCGGGGAGCTGTTTTTT. The chain couples TRBV11-1 to TRBJ2-2, with TRBD1 matching over 7 bases. The CDR3 length is 17 residues. V was clipped by 5 bases and J by 7 bases; unmatched bases: 16. Germline values: CDR1 SGHAT, CDR2 FQDESV (reference sequence). The whole variable domain, filled in from reference TRBV11-1 and TRBJ2-2, reads EAEVAQSPRYKITEKSQAVAFWCDPISGHATLYWYRQILGQGPELLVQFQDESVVDDSQLPKDRFSAERLKGVDSTLKIQPAELGDSAMYLCASSPPGTVELGGELFFGEGSRLTVL.

J is TRBJ2-7 and V is TRBV6-2 or TRBV6-3; 8 bases agree with TRBD2. Trimming removed 2 bases from V and 0 bases from J; junction bases left unmatched: 18. Germline V gene lookup returns CDR1 MNHEY and CDR2 SVGEGT. CDR3 length: 20 amino acids. The CDR3 DNA follows: TGTGCCAGCAGTTACGACCCAGGGCGGGGGGATCCCGCTAGCTCCTACGAGCAGTACTTC. This translates into CASSYDPGRGDPASSYEQYF.

The rearrangement uses TRBV5-1 and TRBJ2-5; a weak D match, TRBD1 (5 bases). From germline, CDR1 is SGHRS and CDR2 YFSETQ. The CDR3 length is 18 residues. Trimming removed 0 bases from V and 3 bases from J, with 21 bases in between. The CDR3 region has the DNA TGCGCCAGCAGCTTGGAACATGCCAGGGCGTTGGGCAAAGAGACCCAGTACTTC. Protein product: CASSLEHARALGKETQYF.

A few counts support this clonotype. The V gene is TRBV7-2, the J gene TRBJ2-6, with D uncertain. The CDR3 is 12 amino acids. The V end was cut by 8 bases, the J end by 1 base, with 3 bases between. CDR1 and CDR2 (germline): SGHTA, FQGNSA. In nucleotides, the CDR3 is TGTGCCAGCTTTTCTGGGGCCAACGTCCTGACTTTC. It is translated as CASFSGANVLTF. The whole variable domain, remainder taken from reference TRBV7-2 and TRBJ2-6, is GAGVSQSPSNKVTEKGKDVELRCDPISGHTALYWYRQSLGQGLEFLIYFQGNSAPDKSGLPSDRFSAERTGGSVSTLTIQRTQQEDSAVYLCASFSGANVLTFGAGSRLTVL.

In its sample, this clonotype was seen many times. Relative to the germline gene, one junction end is altered; a read error may explain this. The rearrangement uses TRBV12-3 or TRBV12-4 and TRBJ1-2; D not certain. The CDR3 contains 13 residues. The CDR3 is CASSLGVNYGYTF. CDR3 in DNA: TGTGCCAGCAGCTTAGGTGTCAACTATGGCTACACCTTC.

This clonotype was observed a few times. This chain joins TRBV7-9 and TRBJ1-1; unclear D gene. This CDR3 has 12 residues. V shed 9 bases and J shed 2 bases, with 10 bases lying between them. Per the germline V gene, CDR1 is SEHNR and CDR2 is FQNEAQ (reference sequence). In DNA, the CDR3 is TGTGCCAGTGAGGCGGGAAACACTGAAGCTTTCTTT. Its protein is CASEAGNTEAFF. Full variable domain (outside the CDR3, taken from reference TRBV7-9 and TRBJ1-1): DTGVSQNPRHKITKRGQNVTFRCDPISEHNRLYWYRQTLGQGPEFLTYFQNEAQLEKSRLLSDRFSAERPKGSFSTLEIQRTEQGDSAMYLCASEAGNTEAFFGQGTRLTVV.

The J gene is TRBJ2-1, the V gene TRBV7-2, with 7 positions matching TRBD2. Germline V lookup: CDR1 SGHTA, CDR2 FQGNSA. This CDR3 has 15 residues. With 1 base clipped from V and 10 bases from J, the junction kept 10 bases outside the gene matches. CDR3 bases: TGTGCCAGCAGCTTAGAGGGGACCAGGGAGGGGGAGCAGTTCTTC. The encoded protein is CASSLEGTREGEQFF. Full variable domain (remainder filled in from reference TRBV7-2 and TRBJ2-1): GAGVSQSPSNKVTEKGKDVELRCDPISGHTALYWYRQSLGQGLEFLIYFQGNSAPDKSGLPSDRFSAERTGGSVSTLTIQRTQQEDSAVYLCASSLEGTREGEQFFGPGTRLTVL.

This clonotype was counted at least ten times. The chain recombines TRBV20-1 with TRBJ2-7; D tentatively fits TRBD1 or TRBD2 (5 bases each). Trimming took 1 base from V and 2 from J, leaving 18 bases between them. This CDR3 contains 16 residues. The germline CDR1 and CDR2 sequences are DFQATT and SNEGSKA (reference sequence). In DNA, the CDR3 is TGCAGTGCTAGAGCCGCACCGGGACCAAGCACCTACGAGCAGTACTTC. Protein: CSARAAPGPSTYEQYF.

This clonotype was recorded many times. The chain links TRBV7-2 to TRBJ2-3, with TRBD2 matching over 7 bases. The CDR3 is 17 amino acids. The V segment lost 2 bases and the J segment 5 bases; nucleotides outside the gene matches: 13. Looked up from germline, CDR1 is SGHTA and CDR2 is FQGNSA. CDR3 bases: TGTGCCAGCAGCTTACGAAGCGGGGTTCAAGGTGAAGATACGCAGTATTTT. Amino acid sequence: CASSLRSGVQGEDTQYF.

This clonotype has just one count. This clone may be a read error of a much larger clone one base away. V usage is TRBV20-1 and J usage is TRBJ2-7; D may be TRBD1 or TRBD2 (5 bases each). Trimming left V 0 bases short and J 10 bases short, with 16 bases between. CDR1 is DFQATT and CDR2 is SNEGSKA in the germline V gene (reference sequence). The CDR3 runs 13 residues. CDR3 residues: CSARDLAQWDQYV. The CDR3 nucleotides are TGCAGTGCTAGAGATCTCGCGCAATGGGACCAGTACGTC.

This clonotype showed up many times. The V and J genes are TRBV20-1 and TRBJ2-7; D tentatively reads TRBD1 or TRBD2 (5 bases each). CDR1 is DFQATT and CDR2 is SNEGSKA in the germline V gene (reference sequence). The length of the CDR3 is 13 residues. The V and J ends lost 0 bases and 0 bases respectively, with 6 bases between them. CDR3 amino acids: CSARDGGSYEQYV. In nucleotides, the CDR3 is TGCAGTGCTAGAGATGGGGGCTCCTACGAGCAGTACGTC.

The rearrangement links TRBV7-2 to TRBJ2-3; 9 bases agree with TRBD2. This CDR3 comprises 12 residues. Losses at the gene ends were 5 bases for V and 11 bases for J; bases not matched to a gene: 5. Looked up from germline, CDR1 is SGHTA and CDR2 is FQGNSA. The CDR3 DNA sequence: TGTGCCAGCAGCGGTAGCGGGGGAAAGCAGTATTTT. Residues: CASSGSGGKQYF.

In the case of this clonotype: A clone one base away is much larger, so this may be a read error. This rearrangement joins TRBV12-3 or TRBV12-4 to TRBJ2-1; D gene ambiguous. The CDR3 length is 11 residues. CDR3 DNA: TGTGCCTCCGCTTTGCATGATGAGCATTTCTTC. Protein product: CASALHDEHFF.

This clonotype was recorded many times. V gene TRBV29-1 combines with J gene TRBJ2-1; D ambiguous. V gave up 4 bases and J gave up 1 base, with 8 bases separating them. This CDR3 is 13 amino acids long. Germline V gene data show CDR1 as SQVTM and CDR2 as ANQGSEA. CDR3 nucleotides: TGCAGCGTTGCAGGCCGTTCCTACAATGAGCAGTTCTTC. Translated, it gives CSVAGRSYNEQFF.

This clonotype occurred once. This could be a read error, since a much larger clone is one nucleotide away. DNA for the CDR3: TGCAGCGTTGTCTTTCAGGGAAGGCTAGGGACTGAAGCTTTCTTT. It specifies CSVVFQGRLGTEAFF. The rearrangement uses TRBV29-1 and TRBJ1-1, with D perhaps matching TRBD1 (5 bases). The V and J ends lost 4 bases and 5 bases respectively, with 20 bases between them. The CDR3 has 15 amino acids. CDR1 is SQVTM, CDR2 ANQGSEA, per germline.

This clonotype appeared many times. V usage is TRBV7-2 and J usage is TRBJ1-1; D not certain. Germline assignment: CDR1 SGHTA and CDR2 FQGNSA. This CDR3 comprises 14 residues. The ends were cut back, 1 base at V and 1 base at J, with 7 bases in the middle. The CDR3 reads CASSLVPGNTEAFF. CDR3 DNA sequence: TGTGCCAGCAGCTTAGTTCCGGGGAACACTGAAGCTTTCTTT.

This clonotype has ten or more counts. The chain couples TRBV20-1 to TRBJ2-1, with 7 bases identical to TRBD1. This CDR3 is 15 amino acids long. The V segment lost 1 base and the J segment 2 bases; nucleotides outside the gene matches: 5. The V gene's germline CDR1 is DFQATT and CDR2 SNEGSKA (reference sequence). For the CDR3, the DNA is TGCAGTGCTAGAGTTCCAGGGGGAGCCTACAATGAGCAGTTCTTC. Translating it yields CSARVPGGAYNEQFF.

This clonotype occurred many times. The CDR3 is CASSFSGVADTQYF. As DNA, the CDR3 is TGTGCCAGCAGCTTCTCAGGGGTGGCAGATACGCAGTATTTT. The chain is built from TRBV5-6 and TRBJ2-3; D may be TRBD1 (6 bases). The V gene lost 2 bases and the J gene lost 4 bases, with 11 bases spanning the gap. CDR1 SGHDT and CDR2 YYEEEE come from the germline V gene. The CDR3 has 14 amino acids.

The V call is TRBV5-1, the J call TRBJ2-6, with 11 bases aligning to TRBD1. The CDR3 contains 19 residues. CDR1 is SGHRS and CDR2 is YFSETQ in the germline V gene. The trim removed 4 bases at V and 1 base at J, leaving 10 bases unmatched. The CDR3: CASSGQGAIPTSGANVLTF. The CDR3 DNA sequence: TGCGCCAGCAGCGGACAGGGGGCTATTCCGACGTCTGGGGCCAACGTCCTGACTTTC.

The chain employs TRBV7-2 and TRBJ2-1; D gene unclear. The germline V gene encodes CDR1 SGHTA and CDR2 FQGNSA. V shed 3 bases and J shed 15 bases, with 12 bases lying between them. The CDR3 is 11 residues long. CDR3 DNA sequence: TGTGCCAGCAGCTTTGGAGAGGTACCGTTCTTC. It encodes CASSFGEVPFF.

This clonotype was picked up a small number of times. The V gene is TRBV12-3 or TRBV12-4, the J gene TRBJ2-2; D is possibly TRBD1 (6 bases). The CDR3 covers 16 residues. Trimming shortened V by 5 bases and J by 2 bases, and 15 bases separated the two germline ends. CDR3 nucleotide sequence: TGTGCCAGCAGTCTCCCAGGGGTCATTAACACCGGGGAGCTGTTTTTT. It translates to CASSLPGVINTGELFF.

The genes are TRBV7-2 and TRBJ2-7; D perhaps matches TRBD1 (6 bases). The CDR3 has 15 residues. Per the germline V gene, CDR1 is SGHTA and CDR2 is FQGNSA. Trimming took off 6 bases at V and 7 bases at J, with 22 bases between the two ends. The CDR3 loop is CASSSKGQTFGEQYF. DNA of the CDR3: TGTGCCAGCAGTTCCAAGGGACAAACCTTTGGGGAGCAGTACTTC.